A single sample gave rise to the 26 T cell receptor beta chains below, sequenced in a study of blood T cell repertoires in COVID-19. Profiling relied on immunoSEQ multiplex PCR, and the TCRdb table lists in-frame clones only, not all of them. The sample carries some 120,000 clones, roughly nine tenths recorded once. The material sequenced was peripheral blood. Source of these receptors: a human donor with active COVID-19. The donor label of this sample is uncertain.

The rearrangement links TRBV7-9 to TRBJ1-5; 7 bases line up with TRBD1. J lost 7 bases, V lost 7 bases, and 16 bases had no gene match. The CDR3 is 16 residues long. Germline V gene sequence: CDR1 SEHNR, CDR2 FQNEAQ (reference sequence). The DNA of the CDR3 is TGTGCCAGCACCCCTGGTGGAGGGACAGTCGGCCAGCCCCAGCATTTT. This sequence encodes CASTPGGGTVGQPQHF.

This CDR3 is CASSLQGPHQPQHF. Here the CDR3 DNA reads TGTGCCAGCAGCTTACAGGGCCCTCATCAGCCCCAGCATTTT. The J gene is TRBJ1-5, the V gene TRBV6-5, with D perhaps TRBD1 (6 bases). Germline V gives CDR1 MNHEY, CDR2 SVGAGI. This CDR3 contains 14 residues. Trimming removed 6 bases from V and 5 bases from J, with 14 bases in between.

The gene calls are TRBV4-1 and TRBJ2-3; 9 bases map to TRBD2. The CDR3 covers 17 residues. Losses at the gene ends were 1 base for V and 4 bases for J; bases not matched to a gene: 9. Germline loops: CDR1 MGHRA, CDR2 YSYEKL. CDR3 protein: CASSQGPGGGAADTQYF. CDR3 bases: TGCGCCAGCAGCCAAGGTCCAGGCGGGGGGGCCGCAGATACGCAGTATTTT.

The V gene is TRBV14, the J gene TRBJ1-6; no definite D call. Germline V CDR1 and CDR2: SGHDN, FVKESK. Deletions cut 4 bases from V and 4 bases from J, with 8 bases between. The CDR3 runs 14 residues. CDR3 loop: CASSPGEYNSPLHF. The DNA for the CDR3 is TGTGCCAGCAGCCCCGGGGAGTATAATTCACCCCTCCACTTT. The full variable domain, with the rest looked up from reference TRBV14 and TRBJ1-6, is EAGVTQFPSHSVIEKGQTVTLRCDPISGHDNLYWYRRVMGKEIKFLLHFVKESKQDESGMPNNRFLAERTGGTYSTLKVQPAELEDSGVYFCASSPGEYNSPLHFGNGTRLTVT.

In this sample, this clone turned up once. The chain recombines TRBV5-1 with TRBJ2-7; TRBD2 might be the D (5 bases). V lost 0 bases and J lost 1, with 8 bases in between. This CDR3 has 14 residues. Germline-derived CDR1 and CDR2 are SGHRS and YFSETQ. This CDR3 is CASSLERGSYEQYF. The CDR3 coding sequence is TGCGCCAGCAGCTTGGAACGGGGTTCCTACGAGCAGTACTTC.

This clone was seen a single time. This chain uses TRBV10-1 with TRBJ2-3, with 9 bases identical to TRBD2. V trimming: 10 bases; J trimming: 4 bases; junction bases outside the gene matches: 12. The germline gives CDR1 WNHNN, CDR2 SYGVQD (reference sequence). This CDR3 is built from 15 residues. For the CDR3, the DNA is TGCGCCACCTTAGGACTAGCGCCGAGGGCAGATACGCAGTATTTT. Its translation: CATLGLAPRADTQYF.

The chain employs TRBV6-5 and TRBJ1-6; TRBD1 aligns across 7 bases. Germline V gives CDR1 MNHEY, CDR2 SVGAGI. J lost 10 bases, V lost 6 bases, and 12 bases had no gene match. This CDR3 contains 15 residues. The CDR3 coding sequence is TGTGCCAGCAGGGACAGGAGGGTTTCTTACTCACCCCTCCACTTT. Amino acids: CASRDRRVSYSPLHF.

The chain employs TRBV28 and TRBJ2-1, with 8 bases matching TRBD2. The V gene's germline CDR1 is MDHEN and CDR2 SYDVKM. With V trimmed by 5 bases and J by 6 bases, 6 bases remained unmatched. This CDR3 is 14 amino acids long. CDR3 nucleotides: TGTGCCAGCAGTAAGTTTCGGGGGGGCAATGAGCAGTTCTTC. Protein: CASSKFRGGNEQFF.

This chain uses TRBV24-1 with TRBJ1-5; D is possibly TRBD1 (5 bases). Trimming shortened V by 4 bases and J by 4 bases, and 10 bases separated the two germline ends. The CDR3 totals 14 residues. Germline values: CDR1 KGHDR, CDR2 SFDVKD. CDR3 amino acids: CATSESRVNQPQHF. In nucleotides, the CDR3 is TGTGCCACCAGTGAGTCCAGGGTAAATCAGCCCCAGCATTTT.

The gene calls are TRBV29-1 and TRBJ2-2; D call uncertain. Per the germline V gene, CDR1 is SQVTM and CDR2 is ANQGSEA. The V gene lost 4 bases and the J gene lost 4 bases, with 7 bases spanning the gap. CDR3 length: 12 amino acids. CDR3 protein: CSVGQATGELFF. Written as DNA, the CDR3 is TGCAGCGTTGGTCAAGCCACCGGGGAGCTGTTTTTT.

The rearrangement links TRBV11-2 to TRBJ2-1, with a tentative D call TRBD2 (6 bases). Germline V gives CDR1 SGHAT, CDR2 FQNNGV. V shed 4 bases and J shed 6 bases, with 22 bases lying between them. The CDR3 contains 17 residues. The CDR3 region has the DNA TGTGCCAGCAGCTCAAGACTAGTCGCCGGTACGGGCAATGAGCAGTTCTTC. Translating gives CASSSRLVAGTGNEQFF.

V usage is TRBV11-3 and J usage is TRBJ2-2; 11 bases match TRBD2. CDR1 and CDR2 from the germline V gene are SGHNT and YENEEA. J lost 7 bases, V lost 3 bases, and 4 bases had no gene match. The CDR3 is 15 amino acids. The CDR3 region is CASSLTSGAIGELFF. CDR3 coding DNA: TGTGCCAGCAGCTTGACTAGCGGGGCGATCGGGGAGCTGTTTTTT.

The rearrangement joins TRBV4-1 to TRBJ1-2; D is ambiguous. In germline, CDR1 is MGHRA, CDR2 YSYEKL. The V end was cut by 0 bases, the J end by 2 bases, with 10 bases between. This CDR3 is built from 15 residues. The CDR3 loop reads CASSQEGVGNYGYTF. The CDR3 DNA reads as TGCGCCAGCAGCCAAGAGGGTGTCGGGAACTATGGCTACACCTTC.

The chain carries TRBV3-1 (or the pseudogene TRBV3-2) and TRBJ2-3; tentative D call: TRBD2 (5 bases). CDR1 LGHDT and CDR2 YNNKEL come from the germline V gene (reference sequence). The length of the CDR3 is 12 residues. Trimming cost V 5 bases and J 5 bases, with 8 bases left between them. The CDR3 is CASSGAVDTQYF. DNA for the CDR3: TGTGCCAGCAGCGGAGCGGTAGATACGCAGTATTTT.

The V gene is TRBV7-2, the J gene TRBJ2-1; the match to TRBD1 covers 7 bases. Germline V lookup: CDR1 SGHTA, CDR2 FQGNSA. The CDR3 loop spans 15 amino acids. V lost 5 bases, J lost 4 bases, and 8 bases stayed unmatched. CDR3 in amino acids: CASSPRRQGYNEQFF. The DNA for the CDR3 is TGTGCCAGCAGCCCACGACGACAGGGATACAATGAGCAGTTCTTC. Complete variable domain (other parts from reference TRBV7-2 and TRBJ2-1): GAGVSQSPSNKVTEKGKDVELRCDPISGHTALYWYRQSLGQGLEFLIYFQGNSAPDKSGLPSDRFSAERTGGSVSTLTIQRTQQEDSAVYLCASSPRRQGYNEQFFGPGTRLTVL.

V is TRBV3-1 (or the pseudogene TRBV3-2) and J is TRBJ1-1; TRBD1 aligns across 7 bases. After removal of 5 bases from V and 2 bases from J, the junction contained 5 bases not matched to a gene. Per the germline V gene, CDR1 is LGHDT and CDR2 is YNNKEL (reference sequence). The CDR3 runs 14 residues. CDR3 nucleotides: TGTGCCAGCAGCGTGACAGGGCTCAACACTGAAGCTTTCTTT. This sequence encodes CASSVTGLNTEAFF.

V and J are TRBV2 and TRBJ1-6, with D tentatively TRBD1 (5 bases). V was pared by 1 base and J by 7 bases, with 8 bases between. The CDR3 sequence is 14 residues long. The germline V gene has CDR1 SNHLY and CDR2 FYNNEI. In nucleotides, the CDR3 is TGTGCCAGCAGTGAAGAAGGGGTGAATTCACCCCTCCACTTT. Encoded protein: CASSEEGVNSPLHF.

For the CDR3, the DNA is TGTGCCAGCAGCCTCGACAGGGGAGGGGCTGAAGCTTTCTTT. Translating gives CASSLDRGGAEAFF. The chain is built from TRBV5-4 and TRBJ1-1, with TRBD1 identical over 8 bases. The length of the CDR3 is 14 residues. In germline, CDR1 is SGHNT, CDR2 YYREEE (reference sequence). The V and J ends lost 4 bases and 6 bases, in that order; junction bases with no gene match: 8.

The chain uses TRBV19 and TRBJ1-1; D is perhaps TRBD1 (6 bases). V was trimmed by 7 bases and J by 4 bases, leaving 19 bases between them. Germline assignment: CDR1 LNHDA and CDR2 SQIVND (reference sequence). The CDR3 runs to 15 residues. The CDR3 coding sequence is TGTGCCAGTACTCTATGGGGGGGGCTGGGCACTGAAGCTTTCTTT. Residues: CASTLWGGLGTEAFF.

This clone was counted a single time. The chain is built from TRBV30 and TRBJ2-3; TRBD2 agrees at 12 bases. The V and J ends lost 2 bases and 4 bases, in that order; junction bases with no gene match: 7. CDR1 and CDR2 from the germline V gene are GTSNPN and SVGIG (reference sequence). The CDR3 length is 16 residues. The CDR3 coding sequence is TGTGCCTGGAGTCCCCTAGCGGGGGGGGTATCAGATACGCAGTATTTT. Protein product: CAWSPLAGGVSDTQYF.

V gene TRBV7-8 combines with J gene TRBJ2-3, with a possible D match to TRBD2 (6 bases). Germline assignment: CDR1 SGHVS and CDR2 FQNEAQ. With 2 bases removed from V and 6 bases from J, the gap between germline ends came to 18 bases. The CDR3 consists of 16 residues. In DNA form, the CDR3 reads TGTGCCAGCAGCTTAAGGGCCAGCCCGGCGGGGGATACGCAGTATTTT. This translates into CASSLRASPAGDTQYF.

J is TRBJ1-2 and V is TRBV10-3; 9 bases agree with TRBD1. The V gene's germline CDR1 is ENHRY and CDR2 SYGVKD. The CDR3 contains 18 residues. J lost 1 base, V lost 4 bases, and 13 bases had no gene match. The CDR3 DNA is TGTGCCATCAGTGCGGTTATCACAGGGGGCAGGGGTAACTATGGCTACACCTTC. It is translated as CAISAVITGGRGNYGYTF.

The chain has TRBV4-1 and TRBJ2-3; 8 nucleotides align to TRBD1. Losses at the gene ends were 0 bases for V and 0 bases for J; bases not matched to a gene: 8. This CDR3 spans 18 amino acids. Germline-derived CDR1 and CDR2 are MGHRA and YSYEKL. CDR3 protein: CASSQETGASSSTDTQYF. The CDR3 DNA follows: TGCGCCAGCAGCCAAGAGACAGGGGCAAGCTCTAGCACAGATACGCAGTATTTT.

The rearrangement joins TRBV29-1 to TRBJ1-2, with 8 bases that match TRBD1. V lost 3 bases, J lost 8 bases, and 8 bases stayed unmatched. Germline CDR1 reads SQVTM; CDR2 reads ANQGSEA. This CDR3 spans 13 amino acids. Here the CDR3 DNA reads TGCAGCGTTGATGAGACAGGGGTAAGCGGCTACACCTTC. Amino acids: CSVDETGVSGYTF.

This chain uses TRBV7-8 with TRBJ1-2, with D possibly being TRBD1 (5 bases). V lost 1 base, J lost 8 bases, and 14 bases lay in between. Germline V gene data show CDR1 as SGHVS and CDR2 as FQNEAQ. This CDR3 is 14 amino acids long. The CDR3 is CASSLEGPGEGYTF. DNA of the CDR3: TGTGCCAGCAGCTTAGAGGGACCGGGAGAAGGCTACACCTTC.

The rearrangement uses TRBV2 and TRBJ1-6, with D perhaps TRBD1 (6 bases). CDR3 length: 17 residues. Per germline, CDR1 SNHLY and CDR2 FYNNEI. Trimming left V 6 bases short and J 12 bases short, with 27 bases between. CDR3 bases: TGTGCCAGCAGAGGGGCGACAGGTCGGGCGAGGCATGAACCCCTCCACTTT. Amino acid sequence: CASRGATGRARHEPLHF.